This T cell receptor beta chain was identified during a study of cytomegalovirus exposure and HLA in healthy donors. PCR involved 60 Vbeta and 13 Jbeta primers. Clones were sequenced by immunoSEQ multiplex PCR, and TCRdb holds only the in-frame ones, with some missing. The sample lists almost 200,000 clones; 70% to 80% were seen once. Trimming pared 8 bases from V and 7 bases from J, leaving 21 bases between. Germline V CDR1 and CDR2: MNHEY, SMNVEV (reference sequence). The CDR3 runs 15 residues. This rearrangement joins TRBV27 to TRBJ2-1, with D maybe TRBD1 (6 bases). The receptor comes from a man aged 30-40 years in good health and CMV-seronegative. The source material was PBMCs. The CDR3, as DNA: TGTGCCAGCCATCCGGGACACGCGAGTCGTAATGAGCAGTTCTTC. Translating gives CASHPGHASRNEQFF.